Detailed here is one TCR beta chain. The antigen is undetermined. The germline V gene has CDR1 MNHEY and CDR2 SVGAGI. V was cut by 0 bases and J by 8 bases, with 16 bases left in between. The CDR3 is 15 amino acids. This entry comes from a study of CD8+ T cells in alopecia areata. For the study at large: Percentage of affected scalp area was the basis on which treated patients' severity was scored.

Overall study findings and caveats: Persistence during tofacitinib was seen for many expanded lesional clones in scalp and blood. Alphabeta T cells residing in normal skin are also sequenced in scalp samples.

Extraction and reverse transcription of RNA yielded cDNA as the sequencing template. Libraries were prepared by immunoSEQ multiplex PCR; TCRdb keeps only in-frame clonotypes and omits some of them. The table lists around 200,000 clones, about three fifths of them singletons. The treatment denotes: oral pan-JAK inhibitor, 5-10 mg twice daily. The specimen was CD8+ T cells sorted from blood, collected at week 24, from a patient treated with tofacitinib. The genes are TRBV6-5 and TRBJ1-2; D not certain. This TCR came from a human donor with alopecia areata. The CDR3 DNA follows: TGTGCCAGCAGTTACTCGACGTCAGGAGGGAACGGCTACACCTTC. It is translated as CASSYSTSGGNGYTF.